A selection of T cell receptor beta chains follows, all from one sample in a study of cytomegalovirus exposure and HLA in healthy donors. Sequencing used immunoSEQ multiplex PCR; TCRdb keeps in-frame clones, though not all of them. The sample lists about 120,000 clones; over 70% were seen once. The sample consisted of PBMCs. The receptor source for this set is a female donor in good health and CMV-seropositive. Each CDR3 is given with its conserved first and last residue. The order of the fields is D gene, clone size, J gene, V gene, CDR3 protein, CDR3 DNA. The D gene is left open where the match is weak. Size values are once, few and many counts, or a class for expanded clones, and some rows have none.

NA NA TRBJ1-1 TRBV2 CASSPSLVRNTEAFF TGTGCCAGCAGTCCTAGCCTGGTCAGGAACACTGAAGCTTTCTTT
TRBD2 NA TRBJ2-3 TRBV7-7 CASSPEVGLAGARDTQYF TGTGCCAGCAGCCCCGAGGTGGGACTAGCGGGGGCCCGGGATACGCAGTATTTT
TRBD1 NA TRBJ1-3 TRBV30 CAWSVRSGGSGNTIYF TGTGCCTGGAGTGTACGGTCAGGGGGCTCTGGAAACACCATATATTTT
TRBD2 NA TRBJ2-5 TRBV4-1 CASSQGRGGQVGETQYF TGCGCCAGCAGCCAAGGACGGGGGGGCCAGGTGGGAGAGACCCAGTACTTC
NA few TRBJ2-5 TRBV10-3 CAISQTRGQETQYF TGTGCCATCAGTCAGACTCGGGGCCAAGAGACCCAGTACTTC
NA few TRBJ1-5 TRBV4-1 CASSLQRDTPQHF TGCGCCAGCAGCCTCCAGAGGGATACGCCCCAGCATTTT
NA NA TRBJ1-1 TRBV5-1 CASSLGTVGLIYTEAFF TGCGCCAGCAGCTTGGGGACAGTCGGTTTGATTTACACTGAAGCTTTCTTT
NA NA TRBJ2-3 TRBV5-1 CASNLLDYTDTQYF TGCGCCAGCAACTTGCTAGACTACACAGATACGCAGTATTTT
NA NA TRBJ1-6 TRBV7-3 CASSLTNGNSPLHF TGTGCCAGCAGCTTAACGAACGGGAATTCACCCCTCCACTTT
NA few TRBJ1-3 TRBV12-5 CASGSGSSGNTIYF TGTGCTAGTGGTAGCGGGAGCTCTGGAAACACCATATATTTT
TRBD2 NA TRBJ2-3 TRBV11-3 CASSLHSGRSDTQYF TGTGCCAGCAGCTTACATTCCGGGAGGTCAGATACGCAGTATTTT
TRBD2 NA TRBJ2-3 TRBV7-9 CASSPGLAADTQYF TGTGCCAGCAGTCCAGGACTAGCTGCAGATACGCAGTATTTT
TRBD2 NA TRBJ2-2 TRBV7-9 CASRSSGGETGELFF TGTGCCAGCAGATCCAGCGGGGGTGAAACCGGGGAGCTGTTTTTT